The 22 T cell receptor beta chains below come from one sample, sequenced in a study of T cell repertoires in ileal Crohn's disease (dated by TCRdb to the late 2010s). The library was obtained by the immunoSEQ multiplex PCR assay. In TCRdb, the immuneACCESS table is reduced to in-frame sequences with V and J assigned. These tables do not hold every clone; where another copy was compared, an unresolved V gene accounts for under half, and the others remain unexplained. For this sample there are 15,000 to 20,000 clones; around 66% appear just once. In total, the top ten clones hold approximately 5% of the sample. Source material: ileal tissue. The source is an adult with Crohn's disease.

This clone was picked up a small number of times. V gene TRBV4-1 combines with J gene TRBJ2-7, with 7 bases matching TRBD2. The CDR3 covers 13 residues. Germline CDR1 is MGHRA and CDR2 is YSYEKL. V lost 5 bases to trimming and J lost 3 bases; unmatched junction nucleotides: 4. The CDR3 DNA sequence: TGCGCCAGCAGCAAACTAGCGAACTACGAGCAGTACTTC. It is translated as CASSKLANYEQYF.

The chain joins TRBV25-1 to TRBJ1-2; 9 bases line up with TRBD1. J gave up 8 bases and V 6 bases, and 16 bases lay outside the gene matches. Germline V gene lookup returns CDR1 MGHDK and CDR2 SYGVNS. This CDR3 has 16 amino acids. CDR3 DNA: TGTGCCAGCAGCCCGGAAGGGACAGGGAGGCTAAGGGGCTACACCTTC. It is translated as CASSPEGTGRLRGYTF.

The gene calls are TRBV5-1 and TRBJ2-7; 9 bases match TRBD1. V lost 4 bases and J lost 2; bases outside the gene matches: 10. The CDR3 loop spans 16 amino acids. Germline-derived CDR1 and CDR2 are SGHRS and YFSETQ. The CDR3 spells CASSPAKGTGTYEQYF. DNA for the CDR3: TGCGCCAGCAGCCCTGCAAAGGGGACAGGGACCTACGAGCAGTACTTC.

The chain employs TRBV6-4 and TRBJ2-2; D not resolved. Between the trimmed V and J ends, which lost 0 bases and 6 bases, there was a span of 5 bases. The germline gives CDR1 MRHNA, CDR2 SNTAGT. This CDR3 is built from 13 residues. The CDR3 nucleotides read TGTGCCAGCAGTGACTCAACACCCGGGGAGCTGTTTTTT. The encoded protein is CASSDSTPGELFF.

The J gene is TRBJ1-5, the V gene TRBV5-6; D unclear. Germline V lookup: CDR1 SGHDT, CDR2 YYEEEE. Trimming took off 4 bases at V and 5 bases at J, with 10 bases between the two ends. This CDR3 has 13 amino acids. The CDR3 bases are TGTGCCAGCAGCGAGAATGAGGATCAGCCCCAGCATTTT. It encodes CASSENEDQPQHF.

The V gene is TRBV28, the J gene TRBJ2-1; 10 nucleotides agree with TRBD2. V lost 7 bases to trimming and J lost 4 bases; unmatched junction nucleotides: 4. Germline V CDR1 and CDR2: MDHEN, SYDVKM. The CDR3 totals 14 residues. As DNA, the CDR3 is TGTGCCAGCATTAAAGCGGGGGGGTACAATGAGCAGTTCTTC. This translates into CASIKAGGYNEQFF. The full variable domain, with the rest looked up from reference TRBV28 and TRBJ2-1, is DVKVTQSSRYLVKRTGEKVFLECVQDMDHENMFWYRQDPGLGLRLIYFSYDVKMKEKGDIPEGYSVSREKKERFSLILESASTNQTSMYLCASIKAGGYNEQFFGPGTRLTVL.

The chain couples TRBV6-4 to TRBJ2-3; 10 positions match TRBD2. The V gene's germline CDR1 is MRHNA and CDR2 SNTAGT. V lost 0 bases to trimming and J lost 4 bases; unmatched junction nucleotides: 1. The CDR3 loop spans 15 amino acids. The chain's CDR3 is CASSDSAGGPDTQYF. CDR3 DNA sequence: TGTGCCAGCAGTGACTCAGCGGGGGGGCCAGATACGCAGTATTTT.

CDR3 sequence reads: CAWRKDIWKIMNTEAFF. CDR3 DNA sequence: TGTGCCTGGAGGAAGGACATATGGAAGATCATGAACACTGAAGCTTTCTTT. The rearrangement uses TRBV30 and TRBJ1-1; D might be TRBD1 (5 bases). The CDR3 has 17 amino acids. The V end was cut by 3 bases, the J end by 0 bases, with 20 bases between. Germline V CDR1 and CDR2: GTSNPN, SVGIG (reference sequence).

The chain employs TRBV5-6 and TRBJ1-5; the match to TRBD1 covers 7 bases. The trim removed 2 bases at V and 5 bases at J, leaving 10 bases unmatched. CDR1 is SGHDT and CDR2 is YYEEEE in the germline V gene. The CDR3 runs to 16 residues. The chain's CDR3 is CASSFRQRGRDQPQHF. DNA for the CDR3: TGTGCCAGCAGCTTCCGCCAGAGGGGGCGCGATCAGCCCCAGCATTTT.

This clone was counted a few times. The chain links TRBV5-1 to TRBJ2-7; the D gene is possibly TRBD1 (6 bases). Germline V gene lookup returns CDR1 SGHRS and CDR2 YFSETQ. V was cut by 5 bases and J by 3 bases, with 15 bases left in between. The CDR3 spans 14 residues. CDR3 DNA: TGCGCCAGCAGGGGTCGGGACACCAGCTACGAGCAGTACTTC. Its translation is CASRGRDTSYEQYF.

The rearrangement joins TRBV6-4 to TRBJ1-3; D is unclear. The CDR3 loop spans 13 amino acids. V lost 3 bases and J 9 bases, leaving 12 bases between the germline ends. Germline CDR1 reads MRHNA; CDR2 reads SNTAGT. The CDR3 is CASSERVFGTIYF. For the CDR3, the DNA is TGTGCCAGCAGTGAACGGGTGTTTGGCACCATATATTTT.

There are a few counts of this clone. This CDR3 reads CASSPSGGSYNEQFF. Here the CDR3 DNA reads TGTGCCAGCAGTCCTAGCGGGGGCTCCTACAATGAGCAGTTCTTC. The chain links TRBV6-4 to TRBJ2-1, with 10 bases aligning to TRBD2. Trimming cost V 5 bases and J 0 bases; bases outside gene matches: 1. The CDR3 runs to 15 residues. Per germline, CDR1 MRHNA and CDR2 SNTAGT.

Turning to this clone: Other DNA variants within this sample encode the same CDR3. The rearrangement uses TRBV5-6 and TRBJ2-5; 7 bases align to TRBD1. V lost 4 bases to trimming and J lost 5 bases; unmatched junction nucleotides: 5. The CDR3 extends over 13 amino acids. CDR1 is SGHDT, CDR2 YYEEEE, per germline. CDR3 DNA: TGTGCCAGCAGCCCTGACAGGGTTGAGACCCAGTACTTC. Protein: CASSPDRVETQYF. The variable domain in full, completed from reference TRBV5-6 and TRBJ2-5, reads DAGVTQSPTHLIKTRGQQVTLRCSPKSGHDTVSWYQQALGQGPQFIFQYYEEEERQRGNFPDRFSGHQFPNYSSELNVNALLLGDSALYLCASSPDRVETQYFGPGTRLLVL.

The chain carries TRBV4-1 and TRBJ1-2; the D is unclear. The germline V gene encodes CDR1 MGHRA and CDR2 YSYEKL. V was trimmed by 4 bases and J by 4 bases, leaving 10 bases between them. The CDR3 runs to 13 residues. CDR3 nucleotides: TGCGCCAGCAGCCCCCCCGGGATCTATGGCTACACCTTC. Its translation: CASSPPGIYGYTF.

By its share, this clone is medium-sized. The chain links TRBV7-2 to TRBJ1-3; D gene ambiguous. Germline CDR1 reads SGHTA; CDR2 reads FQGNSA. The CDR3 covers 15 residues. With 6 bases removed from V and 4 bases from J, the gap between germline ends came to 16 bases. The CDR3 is CASRRQASPGNTIYF. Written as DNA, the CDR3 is TGTGCCAGCAGGCGCCAAGCCTCACCGGGAAACACCATATATTTT.

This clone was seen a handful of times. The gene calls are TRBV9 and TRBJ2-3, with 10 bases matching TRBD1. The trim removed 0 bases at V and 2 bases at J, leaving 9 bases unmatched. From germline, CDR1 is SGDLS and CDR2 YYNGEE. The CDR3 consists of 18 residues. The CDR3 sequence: CASSVGRSGQGNTDTQYF. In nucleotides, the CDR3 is TGTGCCAGCAGCGTAGGGCGCTCGGGACAGGGGAACACAGATACGCAGTATTTT.

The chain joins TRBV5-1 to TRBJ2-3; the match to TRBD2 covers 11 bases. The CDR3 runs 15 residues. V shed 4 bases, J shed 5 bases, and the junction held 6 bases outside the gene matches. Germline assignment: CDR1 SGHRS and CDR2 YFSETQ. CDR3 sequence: CASSNSGRVEDTQYF. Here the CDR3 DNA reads TGCGCCAGCAGCAATAGCGGGAGGGTAGAAGATACGCAGTATTTT.

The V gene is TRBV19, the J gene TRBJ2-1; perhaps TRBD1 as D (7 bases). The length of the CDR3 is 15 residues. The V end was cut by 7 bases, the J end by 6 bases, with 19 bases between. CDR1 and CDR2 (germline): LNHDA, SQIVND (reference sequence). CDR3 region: CASKTGDSPRNEQFF. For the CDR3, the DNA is TGTGCCAGTAAAACGGGGGACAGCCCTCGCAATGAGCAGTTCTTC.

This CDR3 is CASSQERGSNEKLFF. The CDR3 bases are TGTGCCAGCAGCCAAGAGCGGGGTTCTAATGAAAAACTGTTTTTT. This chain joins TRBV4-2 and TRBJ1-4, with D uncertain. The CDR3 loop spans 15 amino acids. V was cut by 0 bases and J by 3 bases, with 8 bases left in between. Germline values: CDR1 LGHNA, CDR2 YNFKEQ.

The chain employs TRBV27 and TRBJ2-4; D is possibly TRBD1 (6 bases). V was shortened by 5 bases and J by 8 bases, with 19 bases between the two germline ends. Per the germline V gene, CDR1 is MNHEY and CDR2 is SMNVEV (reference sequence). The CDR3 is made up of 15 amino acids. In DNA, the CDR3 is TGTGCCAGCAGTGCCCTGGGGGCCATTGGGGACATTCAGTACTTC. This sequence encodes CASSALGAIGDIQYF.

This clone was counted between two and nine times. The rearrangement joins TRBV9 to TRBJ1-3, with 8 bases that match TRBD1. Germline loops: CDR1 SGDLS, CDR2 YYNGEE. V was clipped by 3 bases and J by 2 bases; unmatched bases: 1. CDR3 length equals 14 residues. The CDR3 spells CASSDRGTGNTIYF. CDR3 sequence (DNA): TGTGCCAGCAGCGACAGGGGGACTGGAAACACCATATATTTT.

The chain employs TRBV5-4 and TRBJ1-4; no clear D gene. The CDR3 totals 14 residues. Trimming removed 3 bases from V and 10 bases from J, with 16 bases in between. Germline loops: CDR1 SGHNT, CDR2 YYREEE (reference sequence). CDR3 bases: TGTGCCAGCAGCTCTACGATGGCGGAAGGAAAACTGTTTTTT. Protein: CASSSTMAEGKLFF.